Reported below is one TCR beta chain. Its antigen is undetermined. Using immunoSEQ multiplex PCR, the repertoire was profiled, and TCRdb retains in-frame clones only, with some absent. The sample includes roughly 110,000 clones, about nine tenths of them seen just once. This sample is drawn from a study of T cell responses to AZD1222 COVID-19 vaccine. Second-dose recipients at about 4 or about 12 weeks were treated as one pooled group. Broader study findings: An increase in Spike-specific TCR breadth and depth was observed after two AZD1222 doses.

The germline V gene encodes CDR1 SQVTM and CDR2 ANQGSEA. This CDR3 has 16 residues. Trimming removed 5 bases from V and 6 bases from J, with 25 bases in between. This chain connects TRBV29-1 to TRBJ1-1, with TRBD1 as a possible D gene (6 bases). The TCR comes from an adult who received the AZD1222 COVID-19 vaccine. The sample was peripheral blood, taken 28 days after the second AZD1222 dose. CDR3 amino acids: CSVFFKSQGRRSEAFF. The CDR3 nucleotides read TGCAGCGTTTTCTTTAAGTCCCAGGGGAGAAGGTCTGAAGCTTTCTTT.